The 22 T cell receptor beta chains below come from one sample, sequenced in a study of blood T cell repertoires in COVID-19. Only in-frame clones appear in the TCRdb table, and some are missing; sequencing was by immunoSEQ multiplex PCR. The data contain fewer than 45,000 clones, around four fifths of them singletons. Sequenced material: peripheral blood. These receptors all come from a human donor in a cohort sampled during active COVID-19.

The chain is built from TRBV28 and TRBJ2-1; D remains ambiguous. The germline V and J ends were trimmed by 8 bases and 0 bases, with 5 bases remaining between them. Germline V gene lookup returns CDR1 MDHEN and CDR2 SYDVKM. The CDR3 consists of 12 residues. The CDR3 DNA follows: TGTGCCAGCCTAGGCTCCTACAATGAGCAGTTCTTC. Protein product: CASLGSYNEQFF.

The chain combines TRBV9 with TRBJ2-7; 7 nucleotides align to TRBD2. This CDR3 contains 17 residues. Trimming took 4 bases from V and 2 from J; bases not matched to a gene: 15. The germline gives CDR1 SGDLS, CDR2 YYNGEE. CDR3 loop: CASSPPGGGGTPYEQYF. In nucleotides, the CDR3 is TGTGCCAGCAGCCCCCCCGGCGGGGGTGGGACCCCCTACGAGCAGTACTTC.

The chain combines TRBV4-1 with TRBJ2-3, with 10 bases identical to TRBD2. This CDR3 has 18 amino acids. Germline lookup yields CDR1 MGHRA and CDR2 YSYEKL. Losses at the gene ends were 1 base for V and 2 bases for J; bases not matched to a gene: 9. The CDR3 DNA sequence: TGCGCCAGCAGCCAAGGGACTAGCGGCGCCATTATCACAGATACGCAGTATTTT. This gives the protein CASSQGTSGAIITDTQYF.

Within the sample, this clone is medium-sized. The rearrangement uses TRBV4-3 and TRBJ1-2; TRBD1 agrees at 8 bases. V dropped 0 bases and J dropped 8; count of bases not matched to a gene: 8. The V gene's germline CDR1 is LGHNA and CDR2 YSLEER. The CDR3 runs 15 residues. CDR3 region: CASSQDVPGGHGYTF. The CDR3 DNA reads TGCGCCAGCAGCCAAGATGTTCCAGGGGGCCACGGCTACACCTTC.

The CDR3 sequence: CAISESGGPAEAFF. The DNA of the CDR3 is TGTGCCATCAGTGAGTCAGGGGGCCCCGCTGAAGCTTTCTTT. The chain is built from TRBV10-3 and TRBJ1-1; 7 positions match TRBD1. This CDR3 is 14 amino acids long. Looked up from germline, CDR1 is ENHRY and CDR2 is SYGVKD. The junction had 4 bases not matched to a gene; V was cut back by 0 bases and J by 6 bases.

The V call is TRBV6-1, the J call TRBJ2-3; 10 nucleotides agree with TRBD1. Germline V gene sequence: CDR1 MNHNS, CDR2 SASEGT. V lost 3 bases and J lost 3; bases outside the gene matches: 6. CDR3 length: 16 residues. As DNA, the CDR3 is TGTGCCAGCAGTGAGCAGGGGACAGGGGTAACAGATACGCAGTATTTT. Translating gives CASSEQGTGVTDTQYF.

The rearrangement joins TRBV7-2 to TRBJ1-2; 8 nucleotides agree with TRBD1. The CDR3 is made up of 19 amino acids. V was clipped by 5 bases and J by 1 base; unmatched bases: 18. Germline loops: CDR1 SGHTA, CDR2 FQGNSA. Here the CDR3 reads CASSHAPYQGARGNYGYTF. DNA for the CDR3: TGTGCCAGCAGCCACGCCCCATACCAGGGGGCGCGGGGTAACTATGGCTACACCTTC.

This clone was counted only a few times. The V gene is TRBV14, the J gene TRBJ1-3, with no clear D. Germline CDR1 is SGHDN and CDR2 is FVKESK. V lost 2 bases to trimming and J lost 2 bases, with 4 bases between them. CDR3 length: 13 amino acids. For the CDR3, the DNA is TGTGCCAGCAGCCAACAGGCTGGAAACACCATATATTTT. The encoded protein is CASSQQAGNTIYF.

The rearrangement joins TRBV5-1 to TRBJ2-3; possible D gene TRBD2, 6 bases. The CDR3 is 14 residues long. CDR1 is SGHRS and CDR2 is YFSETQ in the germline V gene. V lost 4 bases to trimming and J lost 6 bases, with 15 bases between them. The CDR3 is CASSPGTWPDTQYF. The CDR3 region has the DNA TGCGCCAGCAGCCCCGGGACTTGGCCGGATACGCAGTATTTT. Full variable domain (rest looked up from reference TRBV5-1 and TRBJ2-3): KAGVTQTPRYLIKTRGQQVTLSCSPISGHRSVSWYQQTPGQGLQFLFEYFSETQRNKGNFPGRFSGRQFSNSRSEMNVSTLELGDSALYLCASSPGTWPDTQYFGPGTRLTVL.

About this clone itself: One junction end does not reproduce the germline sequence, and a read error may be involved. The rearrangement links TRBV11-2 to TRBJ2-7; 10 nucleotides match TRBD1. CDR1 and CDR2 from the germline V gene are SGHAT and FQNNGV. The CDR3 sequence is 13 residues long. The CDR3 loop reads CASSGDRGYEQCF. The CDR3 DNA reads TGTGCCAGCAGCGGGGACAGGGGCTACGAGCAGTGCTTC.

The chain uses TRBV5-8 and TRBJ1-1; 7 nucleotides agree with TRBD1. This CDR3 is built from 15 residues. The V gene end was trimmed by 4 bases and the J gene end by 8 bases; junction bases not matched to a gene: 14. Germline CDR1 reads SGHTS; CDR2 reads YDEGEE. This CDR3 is CASSRPGTVAVEAFF. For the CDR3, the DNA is TGTGCCAGCAGCCGCCCCGGGACAGTGGCTGTCGAAGCTTTCTTT.

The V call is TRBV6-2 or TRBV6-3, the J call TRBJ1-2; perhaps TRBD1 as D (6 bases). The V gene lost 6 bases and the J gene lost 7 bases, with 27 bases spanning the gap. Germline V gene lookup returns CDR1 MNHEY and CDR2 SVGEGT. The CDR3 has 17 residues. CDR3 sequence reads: CASSSTPWTARSGGYTF. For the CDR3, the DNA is TGTGCCAGCAGCTCTACACCATGGACAGCCCGATCGGGTGGCTACACCTTC.

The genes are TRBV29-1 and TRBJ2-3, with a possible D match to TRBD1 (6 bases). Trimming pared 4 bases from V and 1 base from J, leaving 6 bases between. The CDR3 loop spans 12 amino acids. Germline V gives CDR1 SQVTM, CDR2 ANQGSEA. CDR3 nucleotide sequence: TGCAGCGTTGGACAGGGCACAGATACGCAGTATTTT. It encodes CSVGQGTDTQYF.

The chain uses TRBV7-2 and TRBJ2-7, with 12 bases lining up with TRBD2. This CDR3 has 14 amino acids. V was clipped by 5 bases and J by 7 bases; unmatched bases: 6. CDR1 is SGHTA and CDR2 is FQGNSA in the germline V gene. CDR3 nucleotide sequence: TGTGCCAGCAGCCCAACTAGCGGGGGGTGGGAGCAGTACTTC. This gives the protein CASSPTSGGWEQYF.

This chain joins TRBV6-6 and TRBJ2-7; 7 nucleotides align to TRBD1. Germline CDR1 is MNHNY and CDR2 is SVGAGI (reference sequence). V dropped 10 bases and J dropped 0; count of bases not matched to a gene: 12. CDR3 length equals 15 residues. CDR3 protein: CATPGGRGSSYEQYF. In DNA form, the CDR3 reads TGTGCCACCCCAGGTGGCAGGGGGTCCTCCTACGAGCAGTACTTC.

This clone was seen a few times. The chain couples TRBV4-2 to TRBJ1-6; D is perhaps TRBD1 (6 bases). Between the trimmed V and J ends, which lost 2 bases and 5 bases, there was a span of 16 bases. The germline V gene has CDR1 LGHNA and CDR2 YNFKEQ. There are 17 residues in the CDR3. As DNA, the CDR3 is TGTGCCAGCAGCCAAAGGGGGGGGGTCGGGAATAATTCACCCCTCCACTTT. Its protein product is CASSQRGGVGNNSPLHF.

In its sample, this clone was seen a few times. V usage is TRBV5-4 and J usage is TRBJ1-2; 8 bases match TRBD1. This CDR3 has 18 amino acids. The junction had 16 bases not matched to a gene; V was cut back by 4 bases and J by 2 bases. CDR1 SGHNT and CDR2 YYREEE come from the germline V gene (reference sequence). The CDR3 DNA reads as TGTGCCAGCAGCGTAGATCGGACAGGGAGGGCACTCAACTATGGCTACACCTTC. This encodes CASSVDRTGRALNYGYTF.

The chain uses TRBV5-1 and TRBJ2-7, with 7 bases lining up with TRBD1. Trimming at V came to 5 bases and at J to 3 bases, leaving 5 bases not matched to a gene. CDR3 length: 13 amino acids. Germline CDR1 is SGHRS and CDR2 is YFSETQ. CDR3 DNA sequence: TGCGCCAGCAGTCAGGGGACAGACTACGAGCAGTACTTC. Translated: CASSQGTDYEQYF.

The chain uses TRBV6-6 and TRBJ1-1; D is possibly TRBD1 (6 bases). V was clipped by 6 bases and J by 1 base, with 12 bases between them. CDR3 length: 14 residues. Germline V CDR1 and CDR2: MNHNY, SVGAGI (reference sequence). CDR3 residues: CASRTGRGNTEAFF. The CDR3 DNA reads TGTGCCAGCAGAACAGGGAGGGGGAACACTGAAGCTTTCTTT.

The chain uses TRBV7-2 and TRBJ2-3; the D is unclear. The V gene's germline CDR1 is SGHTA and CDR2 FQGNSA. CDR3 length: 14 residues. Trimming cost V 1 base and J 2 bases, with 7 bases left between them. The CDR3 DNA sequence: TGTGCCAGCAGCTTAGATTCGTACACAGATACGCAGTATTTT. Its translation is CASSLDSYTDTQYF.

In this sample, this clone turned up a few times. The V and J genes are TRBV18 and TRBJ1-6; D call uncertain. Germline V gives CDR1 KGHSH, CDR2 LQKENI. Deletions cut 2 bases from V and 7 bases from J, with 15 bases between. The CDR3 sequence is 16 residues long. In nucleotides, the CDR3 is TGTGCCAGCTCACCAAATGACGTGGCGGTAAATTCACCCCTCCACTTT. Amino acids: CASSPNDVAVNSPLHF.

Here the CDR3 DNA reads TGTGCCAGCAGCTCGGAGACAGGGGGCGGTGGCTACACCTTC. It is translated as CASSSETGGGGYTF. This chain links TRBV7-9 with TRBJ1-2; 10 bases map to TRBD1. V gave up 4 bases and J gave up 7 bases; unmatched junction bases: 6. The germline V gene has CDR1 SEHNR and CDR2 FQNEAQ (reference sequence). The CDR3 contains 14 residues. The full variable domain, its missing parts supplied by reference TRBV7-9 and TRBJ1-2, is DTGVSQNPRHKITKRGQNVTFRCDPISEHNRLYWYRQTLGQGPEFLTYFQNEAQLEKSRLLSDRFSAERPKGSFSTLEIQRTEQGDSAMYLCASSSETGGGGYTFGSGTRLTVV.